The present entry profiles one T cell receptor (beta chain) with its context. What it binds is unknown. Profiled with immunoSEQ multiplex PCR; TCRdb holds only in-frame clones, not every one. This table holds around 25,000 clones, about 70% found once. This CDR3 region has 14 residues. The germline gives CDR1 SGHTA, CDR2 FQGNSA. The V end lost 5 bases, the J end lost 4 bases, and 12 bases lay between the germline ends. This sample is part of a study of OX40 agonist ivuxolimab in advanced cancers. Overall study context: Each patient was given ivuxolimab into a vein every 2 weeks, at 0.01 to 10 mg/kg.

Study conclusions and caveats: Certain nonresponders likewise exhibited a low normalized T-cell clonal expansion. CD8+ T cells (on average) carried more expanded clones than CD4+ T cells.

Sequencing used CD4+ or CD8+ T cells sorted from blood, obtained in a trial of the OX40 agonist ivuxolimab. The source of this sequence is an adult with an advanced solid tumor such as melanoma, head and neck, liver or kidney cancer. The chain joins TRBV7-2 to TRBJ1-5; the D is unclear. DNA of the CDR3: TGTGCCAGCAGCCGAGGACGGCAAAATCAGCCCCAGCATTTT. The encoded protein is CASSRGRQNQPQHF.